What follows is one TCR beta chain and its context. This clonotype turned up a few times. Its antigen is not yet known. One base away there is no much larger clone; base qualities are not given. This record comes from a study of human T cells and chemical hapten exposure listed by TCRdb under 2021. Broadly, across the study: For sensitization, 2% DPC in acetone was applied to a roughly 2 cm by roughly 2 cm area of upper inner arm skin. Throughout the approximately 26-week study period, patients were also given weekly therapeutic DPC doses on the scalp. Patch testing was performed on the upper back with Finn chambers containing 0.01% DPC, and the patch tests were scored after 6 days according to International Contact Dermatitis Research Group standards. Most of the patients in the cohort were female, and the cohort covered alopecia areata with under or over 50% scalp involvement, alopecia totalis and alopecia universalis. Libraries were combined into a pool for sequencing, and differences in TCR yield between samples came mainly from small differences in library volumes within the pool. Peripheral blood TCR repertoire changes were tracked in vivo in alopecia patients during primary and secondary sensitization to the hapten diphenylcyclopropenone (DPC). Patient blood was sampled pre-sensitization (week 0) and at 2, 6 and about 24 weeks after DPC sensitization. Around 30 alopecia patients provided blood for TCR sequencing at one to four time points (pre-sensitization, 2, 6 and 24 weeks). Study-wide findings and limitations: Alopecia, a presumed autoimmune disease, was present in all patients, so the immune response of the patients might differ from that of healthy individuals. Repeated subsampling changed both the strength of the expansion versus patch-test correlation and the threshold at which the correlation became significant. DPC sensitization did not change the number of TCRs with a frequency above 1 in 1000, and there was no evidence of changes in global repertoire structure. Compared with pre-sensitization or healthy control sets, expanded TCRs formed significantly more large CDR3 similarity clusters, which is consistent with antigen-driven responses. A positive correlation was found between the number of PT1 expanded TCRs and patch test score, with significance reached at thresholds 8, 16 and 32 but not 4.

Inclusive of the bounding cysteine and phenylalanine, the CDR3 is 12 residues long. Only the CDR3 region is kept as DNA, spanning 36 bases read in frame from base 1. The junction carries 6 bases between V and J, which are trimmed by 8 bases and 1 base respectively. Via the germline V gene, CDR1 is MNHEY and CDR2 SVGEGT. The time point label for this specimen denotes: patch test 1, 2 weeks after DPC sensitization. The sample's treatment or condition label, in plain terms: therapeutic diphenylcyclopropenone sensitization with weekly scalp DPC. At every patch-test visit, the blood draw took place before the patch test was put on. Patients were considered eligible if aged 18 to 70, diagnosed with alopecia and deemed suitable for DPC therapy, and patients were excluded if pregnant. Total RNA was extracted from unfractionated whole blood collected in Tempus Blood RNA tubes. Library construction relied on RACE. The sequencer listed for this sample is NextSeq 500. Library preparation attached unique molecular identifiers to individual cDNA molecules for quantitative, reproducible TCR counting. From each blood RNA sample, both TCR alpha and TCR beta chains were sequenced. Turning to the authors' computational methods: The median number of TCRs per sample was around 100,000, ranging from about 20,000 to 750,000. The Decombinator software suite was used to annotate V, J and CDR3 in the TCR reads. Every sample was subsampled to the same number of TCRs (28,000) for the PS versus PT1 abundance plots. TCRs were defined as expanded if absent before sensitization and observed at least eight times at the 2-week time point. TCRdb reworked the public reads: Q25 trimming with fastp, MiXCR clone assembly, productive beta chains retained. CDR3 protein sequences are deduplicated, and each keeps its most common genes and DNA. The authors' filters were not applied to this entry. The sample data list roughly 160,000 distinct CDR3 sequences, and about 15% of these were observed just once. The top ten clonotypes cover about 1.7% of the sample.

This TCR derives from a woman in her thirties with alopecia areata. Some clones in this sample may be carry-over from other donors' samples. Recombination linked TRBV6-2 or TRBV6-3 to TRBJ1-5; the D gene assignment is ambiguous. Specimen: whole blood, collected in connection with sensitization to the hapten diphenylcyclopropenone (DPC). The encoded CDR3 is CASGISNQPQHF. Here is the DNA: TGTGCCAGCGGGATCAGCAATCAGCCCCAGCATTTT.